This T cell receptor beta chain was obtained from a study of CD8+ T cells in alopecia areata. Described treatment: oral pan-JAK inhibitor, 5-10 mg twice daily. Peripheral blood samples and lesional scalp punch biopsies were obtained from alopecia areata patients. Once RNA had been extracted, it was reverse transcribed into cDNA to act as the sequencing template. Data came from immunoSEQ multiplex PCR; TCRdb stores just in-frame clones and leaves some out. The sample has 120,000 or so clones, roughly 60% seen once. CDR3 length equals 12 residues. Germline loops: CDR1 SEHNR, CDR2 FQNEAQ (reference sequence). The V gene lost 1 base and the J gene lost 7 bases, with 5 bases spanning the gap. A few counts support this clone.

The sequence derives from a human donor with alopecia areata. This sample comprised CD8+ T cells sorted from blood, obtained at week 4, from a patient treated with tofacitinib. The V call is TRBV7-9, the J call TRBJ2-1; D gene unclear. The CDR3 region is CASSLGANEQFF. Here the CDR3 DNA reads TGTGCCAGCAGCTTAGGGGCGAATGAGCAGTTCTTC.